This entry concerns a single T cell receptor (beta chain). This specimen comes from a study of OX40 agonist ivuxolimab in advanced cancers. The overall study: Across the patients, intravenous ivuxolimab was delivered every 2 weeks at 0.01 to 10 mg/kg.

CDR3 size: 15 residues. The V gene's germline CDR1 is SGHKS and CDR2 YYEKEE (reference sequence). V lost 0 bases to trimming and J lost 3 bases; unmatched junction nucleotides: 4. The data were produced by immunoSEQ multiplex PCR, yet TCRdb's version contains in-frame clones alone and is incomplete. The sample carries tens of thousands of clones, 75% to 90% recorded once. The source was CD4+ or CD8+ T cells sorted from blood, collected in a trial of the OX40 agonist ivuxolimab. This rearrangement joins TRBV5-5 to TRBJ2-7; 9 bases agree with TRBD1. This clonotype originated in an adult with an advanced solid tumor such as melanoma, head and neck, liver or kidney cancer. The CDR3 spells CASSLVMDRGYEQYF. DNA of the CDR3: TGTGCCAGCAGCTTGGTGATGGACAGGGGCTACGAGCAGTACTTC. Full variable domain (remainder filled in from reference TRBV5-5 and TRBJ2-7): DAGVTQSPTHLIKTRGQQVTLRCSPISGHKSVSWYQQVLGQGPQFIFQYYEKEERGRGNFPDRFSARQFPNYSSELNVNALLLGDSALYLCASSLVMDRGYEQYFGPGTRLTVT.